The 28 T cell receptor beta chains below all came from one sample that was sequenced in a study of early T cells in non-severe SARS-CoV-2 infection. MiXCR was run by TCRdb on the 5' RACE reads, yielding one entry per CDR3 protein. The data hold 100,000 to 140,000 distinct CDR3 sequences, with 8.5% to 14% observed a single time. Sequencing was carried out using whole blood. Source of these receptors: an adult who was a healthcare worker with PCR-confirmed SARS-CoV-2 infection or an uninfected control (not recorded which).

This clonotype was detected only a few times. V gene TRBV19 combines with J gene TRBJ1-2; a weak D match, TRBD1 (6 bases). The CDR3 contains 13 residues. Germline lookup yields CDR1 LNHDA and CDR2 SQIVND (reference sequence). V was shortened by 7 bases and J by 4 bases, with 13 bases between the two germline ends. This CDR3 is CASMRQDSYGYTF. CDR3 bases: TGTGCCAGTATGAGGCAGGACAGCTATGGCTACACCTTC.

The chain links TRBV12-3 or TRBV12-4 to TRBJ2-5, with D perhaps matching TRBD2 (6 bases). Trimming left V 1 base short and J 5 bases short, with 8 bases between. CDR3 length equals 13 residues. The CDR3 loop reads CASSLGLAETQYF. In DNA, the CDR3 is TGTGCCAGCAGTTTAGGGCTAGCGGAGACCCAGTACTTC.

This clonotype was observed a handful of times. The chain is built from TRBV20-1 and TRBJ2-7, with 13 bases fitting TRBD2. The J segment lost 4 bases and the V segment lost 4 bases, leaving 1 base of the junction unmatched. CDR1 is DFQATT, CDR2 SNEGSKA, per germline (reference sequence). This CDR3 region has 13 residues. CDR3 nucleotide sequence: TGCAGTGCTAAGACTAGCGGGAGGTACGAGCAGTACTTC. This encodes CSAKTSGRYEQYF.

The rearrangement links TRBV25-1 to TRBJ1-2; no clear D gene. This CDR3 is 11 amino acids long. V was trimmed by 4 bases and J by 5 bases, leaving 5 bases between them. CDR1 MGHDK and CDR2 SYGVNS come from the germline V gene. CDR3 loop: CASSGLYGYTF. As DNA, the CDR3 is TGTGCCAGCAGTGGGTTATATGGCTACACCTTC.

This clonotype was observed many times. CDR3 nucleotide sequence: TGTGCCAGCAGCGAGGCGGGACAGGGAGATACGCAGTATTTT. Amino acid sequence: CASSEAGQGDTQYF. The chain joins TRBV9 to TRBJ2-3, with TRBD1 matching over 9 bases. J gave up 5 bases and V 3 bases, and 4 bases lay outside the gene matches. Looked up from germline, CDR1 is SGDLS and CDR2 is YYNGEE. This CDR3 contains 14 residues.

This clonotype was recorded a few times. The rearrangement uses TRBV6-2 or TRBV6-3 and TRBJ2-2; D is possibly TRBD2 (6 bases). Trimming took 6 bases from V and 5 from J, leaving 13 bases between them. CDR1 is MNHEY, CDR2 SVGEGT, per germline. This CDR3 comprises 14 residues. The CDR3 loop is CASSGGEETGELFF. Here the CDR3 DNA reads TGTGCCAGCAGCGGAGGGGAGGAGACCGGGGAGCTGTTTTTT.

This clonotype was seen ten or more times. This rearrangement joins TRBV4-3 to TRBJ2-5; D may be TRBD2 (6 bases). This CDR3 comprises 16 residues. The V end was cut by 0 bases, the J end by 7 bases, with 18 bases between. Germline CDR1 reads LGHNA; CDR2 reads YSLEER. The CDR3 spells CASSQDDGPAGWTQYF. The CDR3 DNA reads as TGCGCCAGCAGCCAAGACGACGGACCGGCGGGATGGACCCAGTACTTC.

Only a few counts were recorded for this clonotype. The genes are TRBV27 and TRBJ2-1; weak D call: TRBD2 (6 bases). Germline CDR1 MNHEY, CDR2 SMNVEV (reference sequence). This CDR3 comprises 15 residues. The V end was cut by 8 bases, the J end by 9 bases, with 23 bases between. The CDR3, as DNA: TGTGCCAGCTCCCAACAACGGGAGCCCCGGGGTGAGCAGTTCTTC. Protein sequence: CASSQQREPRGEQFF.

The chain recombines TRBV5-8 with TRBJ1-5; maybe TRBD1 (5 bases). CDR1 SGHTS and CDR2 YDEGEE come from the germline V gene. Trimming cost V 4 bases and J 1 base, with 12 bases left between them. The CDR3 consists of 15 residues. This CDR3 is CASSIGHPSNQPQHF. The DNA for the CDR3 is TGTGCCAGCAGCATAGGACATCCAAGCAATCAGCCCCAGCATTTT.

This clonotype was seen many times. This chain connects TRBV10-3 to TRBJ1-1; D perhaps matches TRBD1 (6 bases). V was cut by 5 bases and J by 6 bases, with 16 bases left in between. Germline V gives CDR1 ENHRY, CDR2 SYGVKD. The CDR3 totals 14 residues. The CDR3 DNA sequence: TGTGCCATCAGTACAACAGGGTCTGCCGCTGAAGCTTTCTTT. This gives the protein CAISTTGSAAEAFF.

The chain recombines TRBV20-1 with TRBJ2-1; TRBD2 matches 9 bases. With V trimmed by 6 bases and J by 7 bases, 10 bases remained unmatched. CDR1 and CDR2 from the germline V gene are DFQATT and SNEGSKA (reference sequence). The CDR3 loop spans 14 amino acids. This CDR3 reads CSAFGSGSLNEQFF. The CDR3 DNA is TGCAGTGCCTTTGGTAGCGGGAGTCTGAATGAGCAGTTCTTC.

This clonotype has at least ten counts. The CDR3 region is CASSQVGGFDEQFF. The CDR3 DNA reads as TGTGCCAGCAGCCAAGTGGGGGGGTTCGATGAGCAGTTCTTC. The chain employs TRBV3-1 and TRBJ2-1; 7 nucleotides align to TRBD2. The CDR3 has 14 amino acids. V shed 1 base, J shed 8 bases, and the junction held 5 bases outside the gene matches. CDR1 is LGHDT and CDR2 is YNNKEL in the germline V gene (reference sequence).

This clonotype was counted between two and nine times. The rearrangement links TRBV15 to TRBJ2-5; TRBD2 is a possible D gene (6 bases). The germline V gene encodes CDR1 LNHNV and CDR2 YYDKDF (reference sequence). The CDR3 loop spans 17 amino acids. Trimming took 2 bases from V and 5 from J, leaving 21 bases between them. CDR3 amino acids: CATSRPPLETRIETQYF. The CDR3 DNA sequence: TGTGCCACCAGCAGACCCCCTCTTGAGACTAGAATCGAGACCCAGTACTTC.

The chain carries TRBV6-2 or TRBV6-3 and TRBJ2-2, with 11 nucleotides matching TRBD2. V trimming: 4 bases; J trimming: 1 base; junction bases outside the gene matches: 8. The germline CDR1 and CDR2 sequences are MNHEY and SVGEGT. The CDR3 spans 18 residues. The CDR3 DNA is TGTGCCAGCAGTTCCCCTTCGCTAGCGGGAGGGAACACCGGGGAGCTGTTTTTT. It yields the protein CASSSPSLAGGNTGELFF.

This clonotype appeared many times. The V gene is TRBV12-3 or TRBV12-4, the J gene TRBJ2-2; D unresolved. The CDR3 spans 14 residues. Trimming pared 3 bases from V and 6 bases from J, leaving 11 bases between. CDR3 residues: CASSLMGTPGELFF. CDR3 coding DNA: TGTGCCAGCAGTTTGATGGGAACGCCCGGGGAGCTGTTTTTT.

In its sample, this clonotype was seen a few times. The chain links TRBV14 to TRBJ2-6; D not resolved. The CDR3 extends over 15 amino acids. Germline values: CDR1 SGHDN, CDR2 FVKESK. With 4 bases removed from V and 0 bases from J, the gap between germline ends came to 7 bases. As DNA, the CDR3 is TGTGCCAGCAGCCTTTTTGGCTCTGGGGCCAACGTCCTGACTTTC. Residues: CASSLFGSGANVLTF.

This clonotype was counted only a few times. This sequence joins TRBV6-6 and TRBJ1-1; D is perhaps TRBD1 (5 bases). Trimming took off 8 bases at V and 1 base at J, with 11 bases between the two ends. CDR1 and CDR2 from the germline V gene are MNHNY and SVGAGI (reference sequence). The CDR3 covers 13 residues. The CDR3 sequence: CASRRGPNTEAFF. CDR3 nucleotide sequence: TGTGCCAGCCGCCGGGGCCCGAACACTGAAGCTTTCTTT.

This clonotype has at least ten counts. The CDR3 bases are TGTGCCAGCAGACGAGTAGCGGGAGCCCGCCCAGATACGCAGTATTTT. This codes for CASRRVAGARPDTQYF. The J gene is TRBJ2-3, the V gene TRBV28; 9 bases fit TRBD2. The CDR3 contains 16 residues. Trimming removed 6 bases from V and 4 bases from J; junction bases left unmatched: 11. The germline CDR1 and CDR2 sequences are MDHEN and SYDVKM.

This clonotype was recorded many times. This chain connects TRBV4-1 to TRBJ2-7, with 10 bases fitting TRBD2. After removal of 0 bases from V and 5 bases from J, the junction contained 7 bases not matched to a gene. Germline V gene sequence: CDR1 MGHRA, CDR2 YSYEKL. The CDR3 covers 16 residues. CDR3 protein: CASSQDLTSGTHEQYF. DNA for the CDR3: TGCGCCAGCAGCCAAGATCTAACTAGCGGGACTCACGAGCAGTACTTC.

V gene TRBV6-5 combines with J gene TRBJ2-7; D may match TRBD1 or TRBD2 (5 bases each). Trimming removed 6 bases at V and 0 bases at J, with 9 bases between. From germline, CDR1 is MNHEY and CDR2 SVGAGI. The CDR3 sequence is 13 residues long. CDR3 in DNA: TGTGCCAGCAGGAGGGACCACTCCTACGAGCAGTACTTC. It specifies CASRRDHSYEQYF.

This clonotype was counted a single time. Given a much more abundant clone one base away, this may be a read error. The chain combines TRBV4-2 with TRBJ2-7; 9 bases match TRBD1. The CDR3 is 16 amino acids. J lost 6 bases, V lost 1 base, and 10 bases had no gene match. Germline CDR1 and CDR2: LGHNA and YNFKEQ. The CDR3 loop reads CASSQVSKDRGGEQYF. The CDR3 DNA sequence: TGTGCCAGCAGCCAAGTAAGTAAGGACAGGGGCGGCGAGCAGTACTTC.

This clonotype was detected only a few times. The rearrangement links TRBV7-6 to TRBJ2-5, with TRBD2 matching over 7 bases. The CDR3 runs 14 residues. J gave up 5 bases and V 5 bases, and 8 bases lay outside the gene matches. CDR1 SGHVS and CDR2 FNYEAQ come from the germline V gene. The CDR3 nucleotides read TGTGCCAGCAGCGGGGCGGGAGACGTGGAGACCCAGTACTTC. Amino acids: CASSGAGDVETQYF.

This clonotype occurred a few times. The V gene is TRBV30, the J gene TRBJ2-7; TRBD2 agrees at 10 bases. The V segment lost 4 bases and the J segment 1 base; nucleotides outside the gene matches: 10. Germline CDR1 is GTSNPN and CDR2 is SVGIG (reference sequence). The CDR3 is 16 amino acids. The CDR3 nucleotides read TGTGCCTGGAAGCTAGCGGGAGTAGGTGAATCCTACGAGCAGTACTTC. It specifies CAWKLAGVGESYEQYF.

V usage is TRBV5-6 and J usage is TRBJ2-7, with D maybe TRBD2 (5 bases). Germline-derived CDR1 and CDR2 are SGHDT and YYEEEE. CDR3 length: 14 amino acids. Trimming stripped 4 bases from V and 6 bases from J, with 17 bases between. CDR3 protein: CASSGWAGRVEQYF. The CDR3 nucleotides are TGTGCCAGCAGCGGATGGGCTGGGCGGGTCGAGCAGTACTTC.

In its sample, this clonotype was seen many times. The genes are TRBV12-3 or TRBV12-4 and TRBJ1-4; the D is unclear. This CDR3 is 14 amino acids long. Trimming stripped 2 bases from V and 3 bases from J, with 7 bases between. DNA for the CDR3: TGTGCCAGCAGTTTATCTACAGCTAATGAAAAACTGTTTTTT. Translated: CASSLSTANEKLFF.

By frequency in the sample, this clonotype is medium-sized. The chain links TRBV28 to TRBJ1-1; 10 bases match TRBD1. There are 16 residues in the CDR3. Unmatched junction bases numbered 17, after V lost 11 bases and J lost 5 bases. Germline V gene sequence: CDR1 MDHEN, CDR2 SYDVKM. CDR3 sequence: CACRGGTGDVGTEAFF. CDR3 sequence (DNA): TGTGCCTGTCGGGGGGGGACAGGGGATGTTGGGACTGAAGCTTTCTTT.

The CDR3 spells CSVVYSGANVLTF. DNA for the CDR3: TGCAGCGTTGTCTACTCTGGGGCCAACGTCCTGACTTTC. This chain connects TRBV29-1 to TRBJ2-6; D remains ambiguous. CDR3 size: 13 residues. Per the germline V gene, CDR1 is SQVTM and CDR2 is ANQGSEA. V was pared by 4 bases and J by 0 bases, with 4 bases between. Drawing the rest from reference TRBV29-1 and TRBJ2-6, the complete variable domain is SAVISQKPSRDICQRGTSLTIQCQVDSQVTMMFWYRQQPGQSLTLIATANQGSEATYESGFVIDKFPISRPNLTFSTLTVSNMSPEDSSIYLCSVVYSGANVLTFGAGSRLTVL.

This clonotype has a handful of counts. The junction does not match germline at one end; this may be a read error. The chain links TRBV18 to TRBJ2-7, with TRBD1 matching over 9 bases. In germline, CDR1 is KGHSH, CDR2 LQKENI. This CDR3 is 15 amino acids long. This CDR3 is CASSPPGQGRNEQYF. The CDR3 DNA reads as TGCGCCAGCTCACCACCGGGACAGGGTAGGAACGAGCAGTACTTC.